The sequence of this T cell receptor (beta chain) was determined in a study of T-cell memory formation after mild COVID-19. Germline loops: CDR1 SEHNR, CDR2 FQNEAQ (reference sequence). The CDR3 length is 14 residues. The V end lost 5 bases, the J end lost 5 bases, and 15 bases lay between the germline ends. From the 5' RACE reads, TCRdb called clonotypes with MiXCR, one entry per CDR3 protein. The table records 200,000 or so distinct CDR3 sequences, around 9.5% of them present only once. In its sample, this clonotype was seen a few times. The antigen remains undetermined. Broader study findings: Prior to infection, memory already included some responding clones, suggesting cross-reactive memory joined. Unconfirmed was the SARS-CoV-2 specificity of second-wave clones that peaked on day 37.

This chain uses TRBV7-9 with TRBJ1-1; no firm D call. Sequencing was carried out using PBMCs or a T cell subset sorted from them (not recorded which). The sequence was obtained from a man between 18 and 35 years old who had mild COVID-19 (a few samples of this study predate the infection). Cell type and time point are not known. CDR3 nucleotide sequence: TGTGCCAGCAGCATGCGGGCGAGTGGGACTGAAGCTTTCTTT. It encodes CASSMRASGTEAFF.